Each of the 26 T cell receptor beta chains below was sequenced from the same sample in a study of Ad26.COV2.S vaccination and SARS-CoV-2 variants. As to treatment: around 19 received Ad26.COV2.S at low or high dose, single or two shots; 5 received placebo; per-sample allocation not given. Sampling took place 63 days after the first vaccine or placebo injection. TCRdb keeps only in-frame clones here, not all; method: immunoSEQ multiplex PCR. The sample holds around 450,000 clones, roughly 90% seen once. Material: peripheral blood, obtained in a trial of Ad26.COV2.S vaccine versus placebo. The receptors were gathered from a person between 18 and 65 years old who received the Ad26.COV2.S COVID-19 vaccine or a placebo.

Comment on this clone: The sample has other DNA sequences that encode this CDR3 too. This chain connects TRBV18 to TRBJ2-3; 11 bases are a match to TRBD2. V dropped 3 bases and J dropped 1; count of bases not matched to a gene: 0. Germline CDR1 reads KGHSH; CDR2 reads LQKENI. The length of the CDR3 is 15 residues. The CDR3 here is CASSPGLAGTDTQYF. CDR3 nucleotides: TGTGCCAGCTCACCGGGACTAGCGGGCACAGATACGCAGTATTTT. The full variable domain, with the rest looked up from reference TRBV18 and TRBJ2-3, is NAGVMQNPRHLVRRRGQEARLRCSPMKGHSHVYWYRQLPEEGLKFMVYLQKENIIDESGMPKERFSAEFPKEGPSILRIQQVVRGDSAAYFCASSPGLAGTDTQYFGPGTRLTVL.

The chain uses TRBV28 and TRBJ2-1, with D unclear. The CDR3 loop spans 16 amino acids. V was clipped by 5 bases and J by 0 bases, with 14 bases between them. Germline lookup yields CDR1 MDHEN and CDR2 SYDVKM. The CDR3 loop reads CASSLRHLSSYNEQFF. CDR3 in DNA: TGTGCCAGCAGTCTAAGACACCTTAGCTCCTACAATGAGCAGTTCTTC.

The CDR3 protein is CAWSVAGTDNSPLHF. CDR3 nucleotides: TGTGCCTGGAGTGTAGCGGGGACAGATAATTCACCCCTCCACTTT. The rearrangement joins TRBV30 to TRBJ1-6; TRBD1 matches at 7 bases. This CDR3 contains 15 residues. Trimming at V came to 0 bases and at J to 5 bases, leaving 4 bases not matched to a gene. Looked up from germline, CDR1 is GTSNPN and CDR2 is SVGIG (reference sequence).

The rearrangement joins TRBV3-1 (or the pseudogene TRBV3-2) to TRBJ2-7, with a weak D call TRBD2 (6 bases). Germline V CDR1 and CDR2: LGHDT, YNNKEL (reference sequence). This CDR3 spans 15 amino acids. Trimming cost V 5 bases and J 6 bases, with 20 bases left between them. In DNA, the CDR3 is TGTGCCAGCAGCTCCACCACGGGAGACAACCCCGAGCAGTACTTC. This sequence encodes CASSSTTGDNPEQYF.

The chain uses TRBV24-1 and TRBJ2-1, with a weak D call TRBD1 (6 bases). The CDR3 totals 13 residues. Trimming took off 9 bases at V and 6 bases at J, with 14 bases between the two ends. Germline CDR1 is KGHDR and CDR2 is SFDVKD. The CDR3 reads CATGSGAANEQFF. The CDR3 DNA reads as TGTGCCACCGGGTCAGGGGCGGCCAATGAGCAGTTCTTC.

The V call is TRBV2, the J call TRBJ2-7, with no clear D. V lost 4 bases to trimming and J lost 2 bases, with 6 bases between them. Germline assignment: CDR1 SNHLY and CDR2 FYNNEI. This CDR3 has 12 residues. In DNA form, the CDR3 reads TGTGCCAGCAGTGGGATACCCTACGAGCAGTACTTC. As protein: CASSGIPYEQYF. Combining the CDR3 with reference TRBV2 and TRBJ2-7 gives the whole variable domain EPEVTQTPSHQVTQMGQEVILRCVPISNHLYFYWYRQILGQKVEFLVSFYNNEISEKSEIFDDQFSVERPDGSNFTLKIRSTKLEDSAMYFCASSGIPYEQYFGPGTRLTVT.

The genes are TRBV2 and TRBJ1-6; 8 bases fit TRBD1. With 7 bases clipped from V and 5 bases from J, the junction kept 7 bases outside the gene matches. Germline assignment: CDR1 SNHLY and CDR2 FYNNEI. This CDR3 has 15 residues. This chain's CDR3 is CASTNRGTDNSPLHF. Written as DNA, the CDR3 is TGTGCCAGCACCAACAGGGGGACCGATAATTCACCCCTCCACTTT.

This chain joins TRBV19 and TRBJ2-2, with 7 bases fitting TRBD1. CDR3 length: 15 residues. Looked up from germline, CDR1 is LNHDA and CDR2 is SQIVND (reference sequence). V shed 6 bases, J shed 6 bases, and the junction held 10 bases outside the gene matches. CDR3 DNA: TGTGCCAGTAGCAGTCCAGACAGGGTCGCCGGGGAGCTGTTTTTT. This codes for CASSSPDRVAGELFF.

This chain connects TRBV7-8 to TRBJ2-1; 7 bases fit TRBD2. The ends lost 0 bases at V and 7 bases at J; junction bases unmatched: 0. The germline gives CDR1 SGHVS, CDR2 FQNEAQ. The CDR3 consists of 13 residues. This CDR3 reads CASSLAGGNEQFF. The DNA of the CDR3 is TGTGCCAGCAGCTTAGCGGGGGGGAATGAGCAGTTCTTC.

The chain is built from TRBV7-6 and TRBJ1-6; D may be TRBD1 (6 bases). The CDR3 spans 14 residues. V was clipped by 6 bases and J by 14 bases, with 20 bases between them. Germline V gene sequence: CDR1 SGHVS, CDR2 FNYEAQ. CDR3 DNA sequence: TGTGCCAGCAGTCAACAGGGCCTTTCATCGGCCCTCCACTTT. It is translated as CASSQQGLSSALHF.

The CDR3 loop reads CARNHLPGQSSYNSPLHF. CDR3 sequence (DNA): TGTGCCAGAAATCATCTCCCGGGACAGAGCTCCTATAATTCACCCCTCCACTTT. The chain combines TRBV3-1 (or the pseudogene TRBV3-2) with TRBJ1-6, with 7 nucleotides matching TRBD1. The CDR3 contains 18 residues. CDR1 and CDR2 from the germline V gene are LGHDT and YNNKEL (reference sequence). Trimming removed 9 bases from V and 0 bases from J; junction bases left unmatched: 14.

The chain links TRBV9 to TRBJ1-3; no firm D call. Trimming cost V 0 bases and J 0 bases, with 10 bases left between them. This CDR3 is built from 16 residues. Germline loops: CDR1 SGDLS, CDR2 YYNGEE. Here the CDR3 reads CASSVVPGDSGNTIYF. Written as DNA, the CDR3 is TGTGCCAGCAGCGTAGTCCCAGGAGACTCTGGAAACACCATATATTTT.

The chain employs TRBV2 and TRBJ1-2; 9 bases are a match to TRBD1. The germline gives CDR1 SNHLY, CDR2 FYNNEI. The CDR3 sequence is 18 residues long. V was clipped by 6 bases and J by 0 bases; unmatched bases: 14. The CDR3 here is CASRRQGGIILANYGYTF. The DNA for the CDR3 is TGTGCCAGCAGGCGACAGGGGGGAATAATTTTGGCTAACTATGGCTACACCTTC.

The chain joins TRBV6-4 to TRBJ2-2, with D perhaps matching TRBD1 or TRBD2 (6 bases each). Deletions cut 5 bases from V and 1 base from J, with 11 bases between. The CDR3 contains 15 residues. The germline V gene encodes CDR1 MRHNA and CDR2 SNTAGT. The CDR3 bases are TGTGCCAGCAGTCGGGGGCAGGTGAACACCGGGGAGCTGTTTTTT. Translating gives CASSRGQVNTGELFF.

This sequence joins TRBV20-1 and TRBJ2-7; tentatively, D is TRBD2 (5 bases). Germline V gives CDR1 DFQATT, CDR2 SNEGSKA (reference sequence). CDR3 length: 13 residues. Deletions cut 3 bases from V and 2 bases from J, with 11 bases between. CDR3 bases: TGCAGTGCTAGTGGACTGTCCCCCTACGAGCAGTACTTC. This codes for CSASGLSPYEQYF.

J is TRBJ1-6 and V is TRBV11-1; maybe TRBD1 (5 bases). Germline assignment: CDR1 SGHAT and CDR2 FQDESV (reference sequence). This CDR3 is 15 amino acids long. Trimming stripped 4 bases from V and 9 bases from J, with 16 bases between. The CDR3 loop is CASSSGGGLGSPLHF. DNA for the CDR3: TGTGCCAGCAGCTCCGGGGGGGGACTTGGTTCACCCCTCCACTTT.

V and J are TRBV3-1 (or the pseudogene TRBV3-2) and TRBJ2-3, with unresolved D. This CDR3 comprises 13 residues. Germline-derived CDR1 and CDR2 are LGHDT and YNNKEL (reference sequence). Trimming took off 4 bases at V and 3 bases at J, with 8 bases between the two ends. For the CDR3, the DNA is TGTGCCAGCAGCCCGTTCGGGACAGATACGCAGTATTTT. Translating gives CASSPFGTDTQYF.

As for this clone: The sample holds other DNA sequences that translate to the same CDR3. The CDR3 DNA reads as TGTGCCAGCAGTTTAGGATACGGCTACACCTTC. Amino acids: CASSLGYGYTF. The chain carries TRBV12-3 or TRBV12-4 and TRBJ1-2; D gene ambiguous. The CDR3 totals 11 residues. V was pared by 1 base and J by 8 bases, with 5 bases between.

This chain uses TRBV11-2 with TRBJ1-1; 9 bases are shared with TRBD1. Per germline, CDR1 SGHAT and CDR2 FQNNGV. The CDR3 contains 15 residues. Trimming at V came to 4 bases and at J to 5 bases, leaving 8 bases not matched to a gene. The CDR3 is CASSSVQGARTEAFF. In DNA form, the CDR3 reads TGTGCCAGCAGCTCGGTACAGGGGGCGCGGACTGAAGCTTTCTTT.

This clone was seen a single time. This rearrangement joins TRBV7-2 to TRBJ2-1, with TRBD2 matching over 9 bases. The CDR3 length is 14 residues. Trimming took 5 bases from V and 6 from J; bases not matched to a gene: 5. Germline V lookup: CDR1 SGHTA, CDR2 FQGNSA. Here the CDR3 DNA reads TGTGCCAGCAGCAATCGGACTAGCGCCAATGAGCAGTTCTTC. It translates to CASSNRTSANEQFF. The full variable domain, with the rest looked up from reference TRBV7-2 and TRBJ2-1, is GAGVSQSPSNKVTEKGKDVELRCDPISGHTALYWYRQSLGQGLEFLIYFQGNSAPDKSGLPSDRFSAERTGGSVSTLTIQRTQQEDSAVYLCASSNRTSANEQFFGPGTRLTVL.

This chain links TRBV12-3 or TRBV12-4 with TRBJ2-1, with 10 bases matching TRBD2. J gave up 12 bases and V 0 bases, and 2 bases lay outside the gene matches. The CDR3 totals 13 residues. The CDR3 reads CASSLALAGAQFF. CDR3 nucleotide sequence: TGTGCCAGCAGTTTAGCCCTAGCGGGGGCGCAGTTCTTC.

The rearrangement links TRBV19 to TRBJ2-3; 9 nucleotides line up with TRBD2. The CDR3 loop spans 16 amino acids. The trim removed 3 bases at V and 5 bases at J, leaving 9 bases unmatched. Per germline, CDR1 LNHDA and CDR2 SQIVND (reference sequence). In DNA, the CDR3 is TGTGCCAGTAGTATCCTTGCGGGGGGGCTGGGAGATACGCAGTATTTT. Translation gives CASSILAGGLGDTQYF. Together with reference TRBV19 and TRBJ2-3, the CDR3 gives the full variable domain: DGGITQSPKYLFRKEGQNVTLSCEQNLNHDAMYWYRQDPGQGLRLIYYSQIVNDFQKGDIAEGYSVSREKKESFPLTVTSAQKNPTAFYLCASSILAGGLGDTQYFGPGTRLTVL.

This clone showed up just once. Written as DNA, the CDR3 is TGTGCCAGCTCGCATGGGACTAGGATGCACAATGAGCAGTTCTTC. The encoded protein is CASSHGTRMHNEQFF. The chain combines TRBV18 with TRBJ2-1; 8 nucleotides agree with TRBD2. The germline V gene has CDR1 KGHSH and CDR2 LQKENI. The CDR3 is 15 amino acids. Germline trimming cut 6 bases from V and 5 bases from J; bases unmatched to any gene: 9.

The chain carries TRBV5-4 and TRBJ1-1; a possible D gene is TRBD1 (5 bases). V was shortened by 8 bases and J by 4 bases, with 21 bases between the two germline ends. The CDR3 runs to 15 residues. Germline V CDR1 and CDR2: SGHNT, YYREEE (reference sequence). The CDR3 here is CARARDGTSLTEAFF. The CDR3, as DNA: TGTGCCAGGGCCCGGGACGGAACCTCTCTCACTGAAGCTTTCTTT.

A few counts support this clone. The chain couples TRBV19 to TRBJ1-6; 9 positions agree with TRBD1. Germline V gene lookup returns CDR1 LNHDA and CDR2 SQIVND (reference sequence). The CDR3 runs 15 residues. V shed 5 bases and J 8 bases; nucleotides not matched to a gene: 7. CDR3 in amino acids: CASSPSGTGYSPLHF. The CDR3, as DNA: TGTGCCAGTAGTCCCTCCGGGACAGGGTATTCACCCCTCCACTTT.

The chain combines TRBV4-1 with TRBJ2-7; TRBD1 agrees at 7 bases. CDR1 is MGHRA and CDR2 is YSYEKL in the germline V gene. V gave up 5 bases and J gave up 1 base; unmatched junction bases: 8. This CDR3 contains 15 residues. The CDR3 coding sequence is TGCGCCAGCAGCTCTCGGACAGGTCCGTCCTACGAGCAGTACTTC. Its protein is CASSSRTGPSYEQYF.